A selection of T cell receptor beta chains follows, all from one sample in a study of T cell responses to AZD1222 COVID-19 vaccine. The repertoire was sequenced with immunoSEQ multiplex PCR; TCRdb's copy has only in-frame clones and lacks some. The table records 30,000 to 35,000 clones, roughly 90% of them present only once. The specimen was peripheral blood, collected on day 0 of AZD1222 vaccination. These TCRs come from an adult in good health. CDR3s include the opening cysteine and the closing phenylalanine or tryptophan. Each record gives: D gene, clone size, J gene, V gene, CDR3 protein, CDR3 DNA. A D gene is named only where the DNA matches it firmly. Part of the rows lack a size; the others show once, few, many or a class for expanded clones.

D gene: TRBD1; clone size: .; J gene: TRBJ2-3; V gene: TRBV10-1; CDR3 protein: CASSEGQGAPYF; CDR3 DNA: TGCGCCAGCAGTGAGGGACAGGGGGCACCGTATTTT
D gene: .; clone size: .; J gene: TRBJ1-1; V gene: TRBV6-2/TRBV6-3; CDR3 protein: CASSYHREAFF; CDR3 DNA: TGTGCCAGCAGTTACCACCGTGAAGCTTTCTTT
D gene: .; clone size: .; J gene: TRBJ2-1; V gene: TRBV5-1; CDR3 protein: CASSLANEQFF; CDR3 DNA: TGCGCCAGCAGCTTGGCCAATGAGCAGTTCTTC
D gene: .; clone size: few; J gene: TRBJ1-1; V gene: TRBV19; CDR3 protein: CASSIVQGTEAFF; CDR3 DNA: TGTGCCAGTAGTATAGTCCAGGGGACTGAAGCTTTCTTT
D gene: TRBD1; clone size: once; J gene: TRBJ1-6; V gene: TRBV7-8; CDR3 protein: CASSLDRVGSPLHF; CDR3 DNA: TGTGCCAGCAGCTTGGACAGGGTCGGGTCACCCCTCCACTTT
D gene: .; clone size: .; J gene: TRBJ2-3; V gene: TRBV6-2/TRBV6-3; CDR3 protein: CASSPDYVADTQYF; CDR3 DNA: TGTGCCAGCAGCCCGGACTATGTAGCGGATACGCAGTATTTT
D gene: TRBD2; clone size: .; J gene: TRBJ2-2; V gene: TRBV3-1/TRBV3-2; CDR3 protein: CASSRVAGGNTGELFF; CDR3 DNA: TGTGCCAGCAGCCGAGTGGCGGGGGGGAACACCGGGGAGCTGTTTTTT
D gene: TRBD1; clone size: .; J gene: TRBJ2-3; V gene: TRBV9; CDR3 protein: CASSPDRSSTDTQYF; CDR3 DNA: TGTGCCAGCAGCCCGGACAGGTCGAGCACAGATACGCAGTATTTT
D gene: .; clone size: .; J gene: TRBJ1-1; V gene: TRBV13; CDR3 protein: CASSLGWGGNTEAFF; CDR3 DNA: TGTGCCAGCAGCTTAGGCTGGGGGGGCAACACTGAAGCTTTCTTT
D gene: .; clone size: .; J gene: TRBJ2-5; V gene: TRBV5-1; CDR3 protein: CASSHNTRYETQYF; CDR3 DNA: TGCGCCAGCAGCCATAATACTAGATACGAGACCCAGTACTTC
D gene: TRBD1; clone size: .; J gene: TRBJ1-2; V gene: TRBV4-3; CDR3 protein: CASSQDTRGLRLGYTF; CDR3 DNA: TGCGCCAGCAGCCAAGATACGAGGGGGCTGCGGTTAGGGTACACCTTC
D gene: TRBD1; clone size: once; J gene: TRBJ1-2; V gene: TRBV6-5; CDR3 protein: CASRGQGAKWDGYTF; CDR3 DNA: TGTGCCAGCAGGGGACAGGGGGCCAAGTGGGATGGCTACACCTTC
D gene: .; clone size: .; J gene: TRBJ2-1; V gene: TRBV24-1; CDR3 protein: CATSDLYNEQFF; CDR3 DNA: TGTGCCACCAGTGATTTGTACAATGAGCAGTTCTTC
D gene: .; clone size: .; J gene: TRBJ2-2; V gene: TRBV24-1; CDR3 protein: CATSDGPNTGELFF; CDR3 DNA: TGTGCCACCAGTGATGGGCCAAACACCGGGGAGCTGTTTTTT
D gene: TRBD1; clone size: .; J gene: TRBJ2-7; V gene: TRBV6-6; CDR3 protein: CASSDAPDRAQQYF; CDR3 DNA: TGTGCCAGCAGCGACGCCCCCGACAGGGCCCAGCAGTACTTC
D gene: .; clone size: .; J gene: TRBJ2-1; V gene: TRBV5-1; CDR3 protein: CASSRGGQSEQFF; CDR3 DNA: TGCGCCAGCAGCAGGGGGGGCCAGAGTGAGCAGTTCTTC
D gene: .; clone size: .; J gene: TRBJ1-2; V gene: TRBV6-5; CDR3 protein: CASSKGIIYGYTF; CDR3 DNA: TGTGCCAGCAGCAAAGGGATCATCTATGGCTACACCTTC
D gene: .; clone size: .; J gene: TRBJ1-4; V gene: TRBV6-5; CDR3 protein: CASRPRGGGSEKLFF; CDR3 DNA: TGTGCCAGCAGGCCCCGAGGGGGGGGGAGTGAAAAACTGTTTTTT
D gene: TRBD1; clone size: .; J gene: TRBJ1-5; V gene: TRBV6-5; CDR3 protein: CASRRQGAGNQPQHF; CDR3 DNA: TGTGCCAGCAGAAGACAGGGGGCCGGCAATCAGCCCCAGCATTTT
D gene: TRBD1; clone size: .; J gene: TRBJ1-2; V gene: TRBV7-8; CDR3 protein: CASSREGQGLGGYTF; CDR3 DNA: TGTGCCAGCAGCAGAGAGGGACAGGGTCTGGGAGGCTACACCTTC
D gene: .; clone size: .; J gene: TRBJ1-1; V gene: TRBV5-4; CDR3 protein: CASSLVGLNTEAFF; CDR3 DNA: TGTGCCAGCAGCTTGGTGGGGTTGAACACTGAAGCTTTCTTT
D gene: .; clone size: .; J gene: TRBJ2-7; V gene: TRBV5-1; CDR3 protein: CASSYSGVDYEQYF; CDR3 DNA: TGCGCCAGCAGTTATTCTGGGGTGGACTACGAGCAGTACTTC
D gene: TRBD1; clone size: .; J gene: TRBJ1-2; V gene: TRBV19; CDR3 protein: CASSIPPGQGNNYGYTF; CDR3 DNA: TGTGCCAGTAGTATTCCCCCGGGACAGGGAAATAACTATGGCTACACCTTC
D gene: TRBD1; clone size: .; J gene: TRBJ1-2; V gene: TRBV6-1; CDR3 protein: CASSESITGGRGYTF; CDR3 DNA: TGTGCCAGCAGTGAAAGTATAACAGGGGGCCGGGGCTACACCTTC
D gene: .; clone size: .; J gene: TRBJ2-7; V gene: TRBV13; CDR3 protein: CASSFGPGEQYF; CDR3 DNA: TGTGCCAGCAGCTTCGGACCGGGGGAGCAGTACTTC
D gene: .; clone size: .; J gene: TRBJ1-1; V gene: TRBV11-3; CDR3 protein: CASSLDPPGQAFF; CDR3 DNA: TGTGCCAGCAGCTTAGACCCCCCGGGACAAGCTTTCTTT
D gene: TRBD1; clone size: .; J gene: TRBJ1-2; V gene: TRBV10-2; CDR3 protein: CASNRGGGGYTF; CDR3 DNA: TGCGCCAGCAACCGAGGGGGCGGCGGCTACACCTTC